Included here is one T cell receptor beta chain sequence, with context. These data originate in a study of technical replicates of blood from a few donors. Germline V CDR1 and CDR2: SGHRS, YFSETQ. V lost 4 bases, J lost 7 bases, and 15 bases lay in between. This CDR3 has 14 residues. The protocol was immunoSEQ multiplex PCR, while the TCRdb copy is restricted to in-frame clones and leaves out a portion. The repertoire holds around 69,000 clones, with about 96% as singletons. Sample: T cells isolated from PBMCs. This chain links TRBV5-1 with TRBJ1-5; D is possibly TRBD1 (6 bases). The TCR comes from a human donor in good health. CDR3 in DNA: TGCGCCAGCAGCGTGGGACACCCTGGGCAGCCCCAGCATTTT. Protein sequence: CASSVGHPGQPQHF.